This TCR beta chain came from a study of cytomegalovirus exposure and HLA in healthy donors. Primers: 60 Vbeta forward and 13 Jbeta reverse. Measured with immunoSEQ multiplex PCR; TCRdb has only the in-frame clones, and not every one. Listed are 100,000 to 150,000 clones; approximately 2.6% falls within the top ten. The ends lost 4 bases at V and 9 bases at J; junction bases unmatched: 4. This CDR3 contains 13 residues. Germline V lookup: CDR1 MNHEY, CDR2 SMNVEV (reference sequence). This chain joins TRBV27 and TRBJ1-5; 9 bases are shared with TRBD1. The clonotype originates from a young man in good health and CMV-seronegative. Sequenced sample: PBMCs. The CDR3 nucleotides read TGTGCCAGCAGTTCGGGACAGGGTCTGCCCCAGCATTTT. Translating it yields CASSSGQGLPQHF.